This record looks at one T cell receptor beta chain sequence and its context. Antigen unknown. The germline gives CDR1 MNHEY, CDR2 SMNVEV (reference sequence). The CDR3 loop spans 16 amino acids. With 3 bases removed from V and 0 bases from J, the gap between germline ends came to 14 bases. The sample is drawn from a study of T cells after yellow fever vaccination. Findings and caveats of the study: Faster peaking, at day 5 versus 15, marked a secondary response that was weaker. Overlap between CD4 and CD8 compartments was detected for a small share of clonotypes. Most clones from primary vaccination resurfaced after the booster (about 96% CD4, over 85% CD8).

Conversion of TCR transcripts into cDNA relied on 5'RACE template switching, which added a universal primer site and UMIs. Each CDR3 protein gets one entry after TCRdb re-called the 5' RACE reads with MiXCR. The table includes 360,000 or so distinct CDR3 sequences, under 14% detected once. The V gene is TRBV27, the J gene TRBJ1-1; maybe TRBD1 (6 bases). Material: PBMCs, obtained on the day of the first yellow fever vaccination. The receptor's source is a man aged 18 to 29 who received the YFV17D yellow fever vaccine. The CDR3 sequence is CASSFTGLDLNTEAFF. In DNA form, the CDR3 reads TGTGCCAGCAGTTTCACAGGGTTAGACTTGAACACTGAAGCTTTCTTT.